This entry lists 30 T cell receptor beta chains sequenced from one sample in a study of shared clonotypes between healthy human individuals. Generated by immunoSEQ multiplex PCR, the TCRdb table keeps only in-frame clones and is missing some. The sample yields hundreds of thousands of clones, under 95% seen once. CD8 cells classed as naive were CD45RO-negative and positively selected for CCR7, excluding terminally differentiated effector memory CD45RA+ cells. Sequencing used naive CD8+ T cells sorted from blood. The receptor source for this set is a young man in good health.

This clone occurred a few times. The rearrangement links TRBV7-9 to TRBJ1-5; D not certain. V was clipped by 0 bases and J by 9 bases, with 9 bases between them. The CDR3 totals 13 residues. CDR1 is SEHNR and CDR2 is FQNEAQ in the germline V gene (reference sequence). The CDR3 sequence is CASSLAAEGPQHF. As DNA, the CDR3 is TGTGCCAGCAGCTTAGCAGCCGAGGGGCCCCAGCATTTT.

V usage is TRBV30 and J usage is TRBJ2-1; 9 bases line up with TRBD2. The CDR3 sequence is 18 residues long. In germline, CDR1 is GTSNPN, CDR2 SVGIG (reference sequence). V shed 0 bases and J 0 bases; nucleotides not matched to a gene: 9. The chain's CDR3 is CAWSVLREGSSSYNEQFF. The CDR3, as DNA: TGTGCCTGGAGTGTATTGCGGGAGGGCTCAAGCTCCTACAATGAGCAGTTCTTC. Together with reference TRBV30 and TRBJ2-1, the CDR3 gives the full variable domain: SQTIHQWPATLVQPVGSPLSLECTVEGTSNPNLYWYRQAAGRGLQLLFYSVGIGQISSEVPQNLSASRPQDRQFILSSKKLLLSDSGFYLCAWSVLREGSSSYNEQFFGPGTRLTVL.

This chain uses TRBV5-1 with TRBJ2-5, with 16 bases that match TRBD2. The germline V gene encodes CDR1 SGHRS and CDR2 YFSETQ. V lost 0 bases to trimming and J lost 4 bases; unmatched junction nucleotides: 3. CDR3 size: 17 residues. CDR3 protein: CASSLEGLAGGGETQYF. The CDR3 nucleotides are TGCGCCAGCAGCTTGGAGGGACTAGCGGGAGGGGGAGAGACCCAGTACTTC.

The sample holds one count of this clone. CDR3 in DNA: TGTGCCAGTAGTCGGACAGGGTTGGGCAGCAATCAGCCCCAGCATTTT. Its translation: CASSRTGLGSNQPQHF. The V gene is TRBV19, the J gene TRBJ1-5, with 8 bases matching TRBD1. J gave up 1 base and V 5 bases, and 7 bases lay outside the gene matches. The CDR3 totals 16 residues. Germline V gene data show CDR1 as LNHDA and CDR2 as SQIVND (reference sequence).

Concerning this clone itself: Different DNA sequences within this sample yield the same CDR3. This chain joins TRBV7-9 and TRBJ2-1; no reliable D call. V was pared by 1 base and J by 6 bases, with 4 bases between. CDR3 size: 12 residues. Germline V gene data show CDR1 as SEHNR and CDR2 as FQNEAQ (reference sequence). The CDR3 DNA is TGTGCCAGCAGCTTAGGAGCCAATGAGCAGTTCTTC. This encodes CASSLGANEQFF.

Comment on this clone: The sample has other DNA sequences that encode this CDR3 too. The chain has TRBV28 and TRBJ2-7; no clear D. V gave up 6 bases and J gave up 0 bases, with 3 bases separating them. The CDR3 spans 11 residues. Per the germline V gene, CDR1 is MDHEN and CDR2 is SYDVKM. The CDR3 region has the DNA TGTGCCAGCAGCACCTCCTACGAGCAGTACTTC. Translating gives CASSTSYEQYF.

The CDR3 region is CASTEYGGSGTYEQYF. For the CDR3, the DNA is TGTGCCAGCACCGAATATGGGGGTAGCGGGACATACGAGCAGTACTTC. The chain combines TRBV28 with TRBJ2-7; 8 bases agree with TRBD2. The CDR3 is 16 residues long. V was clipped by 7 bases and J by 4 bases; unmatched bases: 15. Germline CDR1 and CDR2: MDHEN and SYDVKM. The full variable domain, its missing parts supplied by reference TRBV28 and TRBJ2-7, is DVKVTQSSRYLVKRTGEKVFLECVQDMDHENMFWYRQDPGLGLRLIYFSYDVKMKEKGDIPEGYSVSREKKERFSLILESASTNQTSMYLCASTEYGGSGTYEQYFGPGTRLTVT.

J is TRBJ2-7 and V is TRBV19, with TRBD1 matching over 7 bases. The germline CDR1 and CDR2 sequences are LNHDA and SQIVND (reference sequence). The V and J ends lost 3 bases and 0 bases, in that order; junction bases with no gene match: 14. The CDR3 has 18 amino acids. CDR3 protein: CASSMNGQAPSGSYEQYF. CDR3 nucleotides: TGTGCCAGTAGTATGAATGGACAGGCCCCTTCGGGCTCCTACGAGCAGTACTTC.

The genes are TRBV27 and TRBJ2-1, with D hard to call. The V gene's germline CDR1 is MNHEY and CDR2 SMNVEV (reference sequence). Trimming took off 1 base at V and 9 bases at J, with 13 bases between the two ends. This CDR3 comprises 14 residues. The CDR3 sequence: CASSLYGTLPEQFF. For the CDR3, the DNA is TGTGCCAGCAGTTTATACGGAACACTACCTGAGCAGTTCTTC.

The chain employs TRBV9 and TRBJ2-1; possibly TRBD1 for D (6 bases). CDR1 and CDR2 (germline): SGDLS, YYNGEE. This CDR3 has 15 residues. Between the trimmed V and J ends, which lost 4 bases and 6 bases, there was a span of 17 bases. This CDR3 reads CASSLGASPGNEQFF. CDR3 nucleotides: TGTGCCAGCAGCTTGGGGGCTAGCCCGGGCAATGAGCAGTTCTTC.

This clone showed up just once. The chain links TRBV4-1 to TRBJ2-2, with D unclear. The germline V gene has CDR1 MGHRA and CDR2 YSYEKL. This CDR3 has 13 residues. V was trimmed by 9 bases and J by 0 bases, leaving 8 bases between them. The CDR3 DNA follows: TGCGCCAGTCGGAGTCCGAACACCGGGGAGCTGTTTTTT. This translates into CASRSPNTGELFF.

This sequence joins TRBV7-8 and TRBJ2-1, with a tentative D call TRBD2 (5 bases). Germline V gene data show CDR1 as SGHVS and CDR2 as FQNEAQ. V lost 6 bases to trimming and J lost 2 bases, with 14 bases between them. CDR3 size: 15 residues. In nucleotides, the CDR3 is TGTGCCAGCAGTCCAACGGGGTTGACCTACAATGAGCAGTTCTTC. Translated: CASSPTGLTYNEQFF.

This clone was counted a single time. The rearrangement links TRBV27 to TRBJ2-1; 7 nucleotides align to TRBD2. V trimming: 0 bases; J trimming: 2 bases; junction bases outside the gene matches: 4. The germline gives CDR1 MNHEY, CDR2 SMNVEV (reference sequence). CDR3 length: 16 amino acids. The CDR3 region has the DNA TGTGCCAGCAGTTTATCGGGCGGGAGAACCTACAATGAGCAGTTCTTC. Translated: CASSLSGGRTYNEQFF.

V gene TRBV27 combines with J gene TRBJ2-5; TRBD2 matches 7 bases. The germline V gene encodes CDR1 MNHEY and CDR2 SMNVEV (reference sequence). The CDR3 has 17 residues. Losses at the gene ends were 3 bases for V and 4 bases for J; bases not matched to a gene: 14. The CDR3 bases are TGTGCCAGCAGTTTTGGGGGAGGGCTCCCCCTTGGAGAGACCCAGTACTTC. Its protein product is CASSFGGGLPLGETQYF.

The V call is TRBV7-6, the J call TRBJ2-1; possible D gene TRBD2, 6 bases. Germline assignment: CDR1 SGHVS and CDR2 FNYEAQ. The CDR3 extends over 13 amino acids. Trimming pared 3 bases from V and 8 bases from J, leaving 11 bases between. This chain's CDR3 is CASSFGGAYEQFF. The CDR3, as DNA: TGTGCCAGCAGCTTTGGAGGGGCGTATGAGCAGTTCTTC. The full variable domain, with the rest looked up from reference TRBV7-6 and TRBJ2-1, is GAGVSQSPRYKVTKRGQDVALRCDPISGHVSLYWYRQALGQGPEFLTYFNYEAQQDKSGLPNDRFSAERPEGSISTLTIQRTEQRDSAMYRCASSFGGAYEQFFGPGTRLTVL.

The chain is built from TRBV30 and TRBJ2-7; tentatively, D is TRBD1 or TRBD2 (5 bases each). The V end lost 4 bases, the J end lost 5 bases, and 9 bases lay between the germline ends. The CDR3 length is 11 residues. Germline V gives CDR1 GTSNPN, CDR2 SVGIG (reference sequence). CDR3 region: CAWKTGHEQYF. As DNA, the CDR3 is TGTGCCTGGAAAACGGGACACGAGCAGTACTTC.

The CDR3, as DNA: TGTGCCAGCAGCCATCAACCCGGAGCTAGTCAGCCCCAGCATTTT. It is translated as CASSHQPGASQPQHF. This chain joins TRBV5-5 and TRBJ1-5; D unresolved. The germline V and J ends were trimmed by 4 bases and 6 bases, with 17 bases remaining between them. The length of the CDR3 is 15 residues. Germline V gene data show CDR1 as SGHKS and CDR2 as YYEKEE (reference sequence).

In this sample, this clone turned up once. This chain links TRBV7-9 with TRBJ2-1; a weak D match, TRBD2 (6 bases). This CDR3 is 16 amino acids long. Trimming shortened V by 5 bases and J by 4 bases, and 18 bases separated the two germline ends. The germline V gene encodes CDR1 SEHNR and CDR2 FQNEAQ (reference sequence). CDR3 DNA sequence: TGTGCCAGCAGCCCTGAACTTGCGGGACCGTACAATGAGCAGTTCTTC. It encodes CASSPELAGPYNEQFF.

The chain employs TRBV6-1 and TRBJ2-3, with 12 bases matching TRBD2. CDR1 is MNHNS and CDR2 is SASEGT in the germline V gene. The junction had 9 bases not matched to a gene; V was cut back by 4 bases and J by 7 bases. The CDR3 has 16 residues. The CDR3 bases are TGTGCCAGCAGTGCCCTAGCGGGAGGGCCTGAGAATACGCAGTATTTT. It specifies CASSALAGGPENTQYF.

V is TRBV29-1 and J is TRBJ2-7, with 7 bases aligning to TRBD1. There are 14 residues in the CDR3. CDR1 is SQVTM and CDR2 is ANQGSEA in the germline V gene. Trimming removed 3 bases from V and 0 bases from J; junction bases left unmatched: 5. The CDR3 nucleotides are TGCAGCGTTGAGAAGACAGGGAGCTCCTACGAGCAGTACTTC. It encodes CSVEKTGSSYEQYF.

The chain recombines TRBV6-5 with TRBJ1-5; TRBD1 might be the D (5 bases). The length of the CDR3 is 15 residues. Germline CDR1 MNHEY, CDR2 SVGAGI. Trimming removed 4 bases at V and 7 bases at J, with 17 bases between. The CDR3: CASSSSIRGYQPQHF. The CDR3 DNA sequence: TGTGCCAGCAGTTCCTCTATTAGGGGCTACCAGCCCCAGCATTTT.

The chain couples TRBV4-1 to TRBJ2-7, with a possible D match to TRBD1 (6 bases). This CDR3 has 16 amino acids. Germline lookup yields CDR1 MGHRA and CDR2 YSYEKL. The germline V and J ends were trimmed by 4 bases and 0 bases, with 16 bases remaining between them. CDR3 sequence: CASSPGQPLSSYEQYF. DNA of the CDR3: TGCGCCAGCAGCCCAGGACAGCCCTTAAGCTCCTACGAGCAGTACTTC.

The rearrangement joins TRBV15 to TRBJ2-1; D perhaps matches TRBD1 (5 bases). The CDR3 totals 15 residues. CDR1 is LNHNV and CDR2 is YYDKDF in the germline V gene (reference sequence). With 6 bases removed from V and 0 bases from J, the gap between germline ends came to 12 bases. CDR3 residues: CATRTTVPSYNEQFF. The CDR3 nucleotides read TGTGCCACCAGGACGACAGTCCCCTCCTACAATGAGCAGTTCTTC.

The V call is TRBV9, the J call TRBJ2-3; the D gene is possibly TRBD2 (6 bases). Trimming removed 3 bases at V and 1 base at J, with 15 bases between. The germline gives CDR1 SGDLS, CDR2 YYNGEE. The CDR3 covers 16 residues. CDR3 in DNA: TGTGCCAGCAGCGGGCGACGGCGGGACCGCACAGATACGCAGTATTTT. Its translation: CASSGRRRDRTDTQYF. Full variable domain (missing parts from reference TRBV9 and TRBJ2-3): DSGVTQTPKHLITATGQRVTLRCSPRSGDLSVYWYQQSLDQGLQFLIQYYNGEERAKGNILERFSAQQFPDLHSELNLSSLELGDSALYFCASSGRRRDRTDTQYFGPGTRLTVL.

This clone was counted a single time. A read error may produce the germline difference seen at one junction end. The V call is TRBV16, the J call TRBJ2-1; D may be TRBD2 (7 bases). Looked up from germline, CDR1 is KGHSY and CDR2 is FQNENV. This CDR3 has 13 residues. The CDR3 is CASSPGDYDPEVF. CDR3 DNA: TGTGCCAGCAGCCCAGGGGACTACGACCCCGAGGTCTTC.

The chain couples TRBV9 to TRBJ2-1; D is tentatively TRBD1 or TRBD2 (5 bases each). The CDR3 sequence is 14 residues long. V lost 0 bases to trimming and J lost 7 bases, with 11 bases between them. CDR1 is SGDLS and CDR2 is YYNGEE in the germline V gene. The CDR3 sequence: CASSVVEWGNEQFF. In DNA form, the CDR3 reads TGTGCCAGCAGCGTAGTGGAGTGGGGGAATGAGCAGTTCTTC.

V gene TRBV28 combines with J gene TRBJ2-1; 9 nucleotides align to TRBD2. V dropped 10 bases and J dropped 6; count of bases not matched to a gene: 10. This CDR3 spans 14 amino acids. In germline, CDR1 is MDHEN, CDR2 SYDVKM. In DNA, the CDR3 is TGTGCCAAATCTAGCGGGACCTCCCCCAATGAGCAGTTCTTC. Its protein is CAKSSGTSPNEQFF.

The chain is built from TRBV27 and TRBJ2-7, with D possibly TRBD1 on 6 matching bases. Germline-derived CDR1 and CDR2 are MNHEY and SMNVEV (reference sequence). The CDR3 is 15 amino acids. Trimming removed 3 bases at V and 2 bases at J, with 14 bases between. CDR3 region: CASSFLDRLTYEQYF. The CDR3, as DNA: TGTGCCAGCAGTTTCTTGGACAGACTCACCTACGAGCAGTACTTC.

The rearrangement links TRBV28 to TRBJ2-1; 7 bases line up with TRBD1. The CDR3 is 14 residues long. V shed 6 bases and J 8 bases; nucleotides not matched to a gene: 10. Germline assignment: CDR1 MDHEN and CDR2 SYDVKM. CDR3 DNA: TGTGCCAGCAGACTCCGGGACAGAAAAGATGAGCAGTTCTTC. Translating gives CASRLRDRKDEQFF.

The chain links TRBV28 to TRBJ2-6; no clear D. Germline CDR1 MDHEN, CDR2 SYDVKM. V was pared by 4 bases and J by 0 bases, with 10 bases between. The CDR3 has 16 amino acids. CDR3 sequence reads: CASSSPIVSGANVLTF. CDR3 nucleotide sequence: TGTGCCAGCAGTTCCCCAATTGTCTCTGGGGCCAACGTCCTGACTTTC.